This T cell receptor (beta chain) was documented in a study of blood T cell repertoires in COVID-19. Generated by immunoSEQ multiplex PCR, the TCRdb table keeps only in-frame clones and is missing some. The sample includes around 110,000 clones, about 80% seen only once; the top ten take around 7.5%. Germline V gene data show CDR1 as SGHNT and CDR2 as YYREEE (reference sequence). J was trimmed by 6 bases and V by 5 bases; bases with no gene match: 9. This CDR3 spans 14 amino acids. The chain combines TRBV5-4 with TRBJ2-3; 7 bases fit TRBD1. The sample was peripheral blood. This receptor was taken from a man between 70 and 80 years old with active or convalescent COVID-19. The CDR3: CASSSGTATDTQYF. CDR3 nucleotides: TGTGCCAGCAGTTCCGGGACAGCGACCGATACGCAGTATTTT.